Following are 13 T cell receptor beta chains from one sample sequenced in a study of blood T cell repertoires in COVID-19. Method: immunoSEQ multiplex PCR; TCRdb's copy keeps in-frame clones and lacks some. The data hold a few hundred thousand clones, with around 86% observed a single time. Specimen: peripheral blood. These TCRs come from a woman aged 70 to 79 with active or convalescent COVID-19.

The V call is TRBV4-1, the J call TRBJ2-5; perhaps TRBD1 as D (7 bases). The CDR3 loop spans 14 amino acids. CDR1 and CDR2 from the germline V gene are MGHRA and YSYEKL. V dropped 4 bases and J dropped 4 bases, with 13 bases sitting between them. The CDR3 here is CASSLGGGAETQYF. CDR3 coding DNA: TGCGCCAGCAGCCTCGGAGGGGGCGCAGAGACCCAGTACTTC.

This rearrangement joins TRBV18 to TRBJ1-2; weak D call: TRBD1 (6 bases). Looked up from germline, CDR1 is KGHSH and CDR2 is LQKENI. CDR3 size: 15 residues. Trimming shortened V by 3 bases and J by 8 bases, and 19 bases separated the two germline ends. The CDR3 DNA follows: TGTGCCAGCTCACCCCTACAGGGATCCTCACCGGGCTACACCTTC. It encodes CASSPLQGSSPGYTF.

The rearrangement joins TRBV5-1 to TRBJ2-7; 10 bases map to TRBD1. Losses at the gene ends were 5 bases for V and 5 bases for J; bases not matched to a gene: 13. The germline V gene has CDR1 SGHRS and CDR2 YFSETQ. CDR3 length: 16 amino acids. CDR3 protein: CASRSLHGTGENEQYF. The CDR3, as DNA: TGCGCCAGCAGATCTTTGCACGGGACAGGGGAAAACGAGCAGTACTTC.

In this sample, this clone turned up a few times. This chain joins TRBV28 and TRBJ2-7, with TRBD1 as a possible D gene (6 bases). V gave up 6 bases and J gave up 2 bases, with 14 bases separating them. The CDR3 runs 14 residues. The germline V gene has CDR1 MDHEN and CDR2 SYDVKM. The CDR3 nucleotides read TGTGCCAGCAGGCCGTACAGGGATGCCTACGAGCAGTACTTC. Protein sequence: CASRPYRDAYEQYF.

This chain joins TRBV4-3 and TRBJ1-5; tentative D call: TRBD1 (5 bases). The CDR3 consists of 16 residues. Germline V CDR1 and CDR2: LGHNA, YSLEER. The ends were cut back, 0 bases at V and 4 bases at J, with 13 bases in the middle. CDR3 in amino acids: CASSQDRATTNQPQHF. The CDR3 DNA reads TGCGCCAGCAGCCAAGACAGGGCAACCACTAATCAGCCCCAGCATTTT.

The genes are TRBV19 and TRBJ1-1; perhaps TRBD1 as D (5 bases). This CDR3 contains 15 residues. Germline values: CDR1 LNHDA, CDR2 SQIVND (reference sequence). The ends were cut back, 7 bases at V and 0 bases at J, with 15 bases in the middle. CDR3 sequence: CASIRGRTMNTEAFF. DNA for the CDR3: TGTGCCAGTATTAGGGGAAGGACAATGAACACTGAAGCTTTCTTT.

The V gene is TRBV6-5, the J gene TRBJ1-3; no reliable D call. Germline V lookup: CDR1 MNHEY, CDR2 SVGAGI. V was pared by 7 bases and J by 2 bases, with 15 bases between. The CDR3 sequence is 15 residues long. CDR3 sequence (DNA): TGTGCCAGCATACCAGCCCCGGGGACTGGAAACACCATATATTTT. Amino acids: CASIPAPGTGNTIYF.

V and J are TRBV5-1 and TRBJ2-7; tentatively, D is TRBD2 (5 bases). The CDR3 totals 15 residues. The germline V gene encodes CDR1 SGHRS and CDR2 YFSETQ. V shed 0 bases and J shed 2 bases, with 12 bases lying between them. In DNA, the CDR3 is TGCGCCAGCAGCTTGGGAGGGAATGAGCCCTACGAGCAGTACTTC. The encoded protein is CASSLGGNEPYEQYF.

The J gene is TRBJ1-6, the V gene TRBV5-1; D unresolved. V was clipped by 4 bases and J by 8 bases, with 10 bases between them. This CDR3 is 13 amino acids long. Germline CDR1 reads SGHRS; CDR2 reads YFSETQ. As DNA, the CDR3 is TGCGCCAGCAGCCGTACAGCCGATTCACCCCTCCACTTT. The encoded protein is CASSRTADSPLHF.

There are a few counts of this clone. The chain uses TRBV7-9 and TRBJ2-7; tentative D call: TRBD2 (5 bases). Germline CDR1 SEHNR, CDR2 FQNEAQ (reference sequence). Between the trimmed V and J ends, which lost 8 bases and 4 bases, there was a span of 18 bases. The CDR3 has 14 amino acids. CDR3 coding DNA: TGTGCCAGCTCTCCAATGGGAGCAGTGTACGAGCAGTACTTC. Translation: CASSPMGAVYEQYF.

There are a few counts of this clone. This rearrangement joins TRBV19 to TRBJ1-6; 7 bases are shared with TRBD1. This CDR3 spans 14 amino acids. Germline values: CDR1 LNHDA, CDR2 SQIVND (reference sequence). The trim removed 6 bases at V and 7 bases at J, leaving 6 bases unmatched. This CDR3 reads CASRTTGRNSPLHF. In DNA form, the CDR3 reads TGTGCCAGTAGAACGACAGGGCGAAATTCACCCCTCCACTTT.

The rearrangement joins TRBV24-1 to TRBJ1-5; 8 nucleotides agree with TRBD1. The V gene end was trimmed by 10 bases and the J gene end by 4 bases; junction bases not matched to a gene: 8. This CDR3 has 14 residues. The germline gives CDR1 KGHDR, CDR2 SFDVKD. The CDR3 spells CATAPTGANQPQHF. DNA for the CDR3: TGTGCCACGGCCCCGACAGGGGCTAATCAGCCCCAGCATTTT.

The chain couples TRBV27 to TRBJ1-5; 8 bases match TRBD1. The CDR3 runs 15 residues. J lost 7 bases, V lost 2 bases, and 7 bases had no gene match. The germline V gene has CDR1 MNHEY and CDR2 SMNVEV (reference sequence). The CDR3 DNA reads TGTGCCAGCAGTTTAAGCCCGACAGGGGAACAGCCCCAGCATTTT. Translation gives CASSLSPTGEQPQHF.